The next 30 T cell receptor beta chains were all read from a single sample in a study of Ad26.COV2.S vaccination and SARS-CoV-2 variants. Treatment of the sample: over 15 received Ad26.COV2.S at low or high dose, single or two shots; about 5 received placebo; per-sample allocation not given. The investigators took samples on day 63 after the first vaccine or placebo injection. TCRdb's copy holds only in-frame clones and misses some; the assay was immunoSEQ multiplex PCR. The sample yields fewer than 300,000 clones, around 87% seen once. The specimen was peripheral blood, collected in a trial of Ad26.COV2.S vaccine versus placebo. These receptors all come from a person aged 18-60 years who received the Ad26.COV2.S COVID-19 vaccine or a placebo.

The J gene is TRBJ2-3, the V gene TRBV6-6; D is uncertain. The V end lost 5 bases, the J end lost 0 bases, and 12 bases lay between the germline ends. The CDR3 loop spans 15 amino acids. Germline values: CDR1 MNHNY, CDR2 SVGAGI (reference sequence). The CDR3 sequence is CASSPYSTSTDTQYF. CDR3 nucleotides: TGTGCCAGCAGTCCCTATTCGACTAGCACAGATACGCAGTATTTT.

This sequence joins TRBV3-1 (or the pseudogene TRBV3-2) and TRBJ2-1, with 12 bases fitting TRBD2. The germline V gene encodes CDR1 LGHDT and CDR2 YNNKEL (reference sequence). Trimming cost V 5 bases and J 0 bases; bases outside gene matches: 8. The CDR3 runs 18 residues. The CDR3 region is CASSSRTSGVSSYNEQFF. CDR3 bases: TGTGCCAGCAGCTCCAGGACTAGCGGGGTTAGCTCCTACAATGAGCAGTTCTTC.

V usage is TRBV11-1 and J usage is TRBJ2-3, with 10 bases that match TRBD2. With 4 bases clipped from V and 1 base from J, the junction kept 2 bases outside the gene matches. The germline V gene has CDR1 SGHAT and CDR2 FQDESV (reference sequence). This CDR3 region has 15 residues. CDR3: CASSYGTSGTDTQYF. The CDR3 DNA reads TGTGCCAGCAGCTACGGGACTAGCGGCACAGATACGCAGTATTTT.

The chain has TRBV7-2 and TRBJ1-3; D is unresolved. The V gene lost 4 bases and the J gene lost 0 bases, with 13 bases spanning the gap. CDR3 length equals 16 residues. Germline assignment: CDR1 SGHTA and CDR2 FQGNSA. This CDR3 reads CASSSTFSGSGNTIYF. Here the CDR3 DNA reads TGTGCCAGCAGCTCAACCTTCAGCGGCTCTGGAAACACCATATATTTT.

The V call is TRBV28, the J call TRBJ1-5; perhaps TRBD1 as D (6 bases). With 0 bases removed from V and 3 bases from J, the gap between germline ends came to 6 bases. Germline CDR1 and CDR2: MDHEN and SYDVKM. The CDR3 totals 14 residues. In DNA form, the CDR3 reads TGTGCCAGCAGTTTATGGGGGGCCAATCAGCCCCAGCATTTT. Translation gives CASSLWGANQPQHF.

V usage is TRBV7-2 and J usage is TRBJ2-2; D remains ambiguous. CDR1 and CDR2 from the germline V gene are SGHTA and FQGNSA. V lost 6 bases, J lost 1 base, and 9 bases lay in between. This CDR3 region has 14 residues. Here the CDR3 reads CASRAIENTGELFF. For the CDR3, the DNA is TGTGCCAGCAGGGCGATAGAGAACACCGGGGAGCTGTTTTTT.

A note on this clone: The sample contains more than one DNA sequence encoding this CDR3. This chain links TRBV12-5 with TRBJ2-5; possibly TRBD1 for D (6 bases). Trimming stripped 7 bases from V and 4 bases from J, with 10 bases between. Germline V gene lookup returns CDR1 LGHNT and CDR2 FRNRAP. CDR3 length: 12 residues. The CDR3 coding sequence is TGTGCTAGTGCCGCCAGGGGAGAGACCCAGTACTTC. This translates into CASAARGETQYF.

V and J are TRBV11-2 and TRBJ2-1; unclear D gene. V gave up 2 bases and J gave up 5 bases, with 10 bases separating them. Germline V gives CDR1 SGHAT, CDR2 FQNNGV. The CDR3 totals 14 residues. CDR3 protein: CASSLSYSNNEQFF. CDR3 sequence (DNA): TGTGCCAGCAGCTTATCATACTCTAACAATGAGCAGTTCTTC.

The chain employs TRBV25-1 and TRBJ1-2; TRBD1 is a possible D gene (6 bases). Trimming removed 3 bases at V and 3 bases at J, with 20 bases between. The CDR3 loop spans 17 amino acids. The germline V gene has CDR1 MGHDK and CDR2 SYGVNS. CDR3 in DNA: TGTGCCAGCAGTGATCAACCCGGGGGGGGCCGGGACTATGGCTACACCTTC. Its protein is CASSDQPGGGRDYGYTF.

The V and J genes are TRBV2 and TRBJ2-3; a possible D gene is TRBD1 (8 bases). Germline V CDR1 and CDR2: SNHLY, FYNNEI. V shed 6 bases and J shed 5 bases, with 21 bases lying between them. The length of the CDR3 is 16 residues. The CDR3 loop is CASSATGGVGGDTQYF. The CDR3 DNA reads as TGTGCCAGCAGCGCAACAGGGGGGGTTGGAGGAGATACGCAGTATTTT.

V usage is TRBV20-1 and J usage is TRBJ2-3; TRBD2 matches at 13 bases. The CDR3 covers 18 residues. Germline CDR1 reads DFQATT; CDR2 reads SNEGSKA (reference sequence). The junction had 9 bases not matched to a gene; V was cut back by 3 bases and J by 0 bases. The CDR3, as DNA: TGCAGTGCTAGTATAAGTACTAGCGGGGGGGCTAGCACAGATACGCAGTATTTT. This codes for CSASISTSGGASTDTQYF.

The chain carries TRBV7-2 and TRBJ2-2; D ambiguous. Trimming took 7 bases from V and 3 from J, leaving 9 bases between them. Germline assignment: CDR1 SGHTA and CDR2 FQGNSA. This CDR3 spans 13 amino acids. As DNA, the CDR3 is TGTGCCAGCAACCCGTTGTACACCGGGGAGCTGTTTTTT. Its protein product is CASNPLYTGELFF.

J is TRBJ2-7 and V is TRBV7-6, with D possibly called TRBD1 or TRBD2 (5 bases each). V lost 3 bases and J lost 6, with 15 bases in between. This CDR3 region has 14 residues. Per germline, CDR1 SGHVS and CDR2 FNYEAQ. The CDR3 nucleotides read TGTGCCAGCAGCTTTCGGGGACGAACGAGCGAGCAGTACTTC. Protein: CASSFRGRTSEQYF.

The chain uses TRBV5-1 and TRBJ1-3; no clear D gene. The CDR3 contains 14 residues. Germline V gene lookup returns CDR1 SGHRS and CDR2 YFSETQ. V shed 0 bases and J shed 2 bases, with 6 bases lying between them. CDR3 sequence (DNA): TGCGCCAGCAGCTTGGCAGTTGCTGGAAACACCATATATTTT. This gives the protein CASSLAVAGNTIYF. The full variable domain, in which reference TRBV5-1 and TRBJ1-3 provide the parts outside the CDR3, is KAGVTQTPRYLIKTRGQQVTLSCSPISGHRSVSWYQQTPGQGLQFLFEYFSETQRNKGNFPGRFSGRQFSNSRSEMNVSTLELGDSALYLCASSLAVAGNTIYFGEGSWLTVV.

This clone has only one observation. The chain carries TRBV11-3 and TRBJ1-4; TRBD1 is a possible D gene (5 bases). Germline CDR1 SGHNT, CDR2 YENEEA. V was trimmed by 4 bases and J by 8 bases, leaving 17 bases between them. This CDR3 spans 15 amino acids. As DNA, the CDR3 is TGTGCCAGCAGCTCGATCGTGGGGGGTAGCGAAAAACTGTTTTTT. Its translation: CASSSIVGGSEKLFF.

The sample holds one count of this clone. The chain recombines TRBV12-3 or TRBV12-4 with TRBJ1-2; TRBD1 matches at 7 bases. V was clipped by 6 bases and J by 4 bases; unmatched bases: 5. The CDR3 has 13 residues. CDR3 DNA sequence: TGTGCCAGCAGCAGGGGGGAAGGCTATGGCTACACCTTC. It encodes CASSRGEGYGYTF.

The chain carries TRBV14 and TRBJ2-1; tentatively, D is TRBD1 or TRBD2 (5 bases each). Germline V CDR1 and CDR2: SGHDN, FVKESK. This CDR3 is built from 16 residues. Deletions cut 0 bases from V and 2 bases from J, with 11 bases between. The CDR3 protein is CASSQDLGEAYNEQFF. The CDR3 region has the DNA TGTGCCAGCAGCCAAGATCTGGGGGAAGCCTACAATGAGCAGTTCTTC.

V gene TRBV6-5 combines with J gene TRBJ1-1; D gene unclear. Germline V gives CDR1 MNHEY, CDR2 SVGAGI. The CDR3 has 11 residues. Deletions cut 8 bases from V and 5 bases from J, with 9 bases between. CDR3 residues: CASRVRTEAFF. The CDR3 DNA reads as TGTGCCAGCCGGGTGCGAACTGAAGCTTTCTTT.

This clone was observed once. CDR3 in amino acids: CASSARQSSYEQYF. CDR3 sequence (DNA): TGTGCCAGCAGCGCCCGACAGAGCTCCTACGAGCAGTACTTC. The chain carries TRBV9 and TRBJ2-7; D is perhaps TRBD1 (5 bases). The CDR3 consists of 14 residues. The germline CDR1 and CDR2 sequences are SGDLS and YYNGEE. The V end was cut by 3 bases, the J end by 0 bases, with 10 bases between.

The rearrangement links TRBV15 to TRBJ2-5; weak D call: TRBD1 (6 bases). Germline values: CDR1 LNHNV, CDR2 YYDKDF (reference sequence). This CDR3 region has 14 residues. Trimming removed 6 bases from V and 5 bases from J, with 16 bases in between. The CDR3, as DNA: TGTGCCACCAGTTACCGCTCAGGGGTCGAGACCCAGTACTTC. It is translated as CATSYRSGVETQYF.

V usage is TRBV11-3 and J usage is TRBJ2-1; no reliable D call. CDR3 length: 14 residues. Looked up from germline, CDR1 is SGHNT and CDR2 is YENEEA. V dropped 1 base and J dropped 6 bases, with 10 bases sitting between them. The CDR3 loop reads CASSLGWVGNEQFF. As DNA, the CDR3 is TGTGCCAGCAGCTTAGGGTGGGTGGGCAATGAGCAGTTCTTC.

The chain has TRBV7-8 and TRBJ1-2, with D perhaps TRBD1 (5 bases). V was clipped by 4 bases and J by 2 bases, with 11 bases between them. This CDR3 contains 14 residues. Germline V gene data show CDR1 as SGHVS and CDR2 as FQNEAQ. The CDR3 is CASSSGGTNYGYTF. The CDR3, as DNA: TGTGCCAGCAGCTCGGGAGGGACCAACTATGGCTACACCTTC.

The chain links TRBV30 to TRBJ2-3, with 8 positions matching TRBD1. Losses at the gene ends were 1 base for V and 8 bases for J; bases not matched to a gene: 8. There are 14 residues in the CDR3. The germline CDR1 and CDR2 sequences are GTSNPN and SVGIG (reference sequence). The CDR3 loop reads CAWSEAGGSGTQYF. The DNA of the CDR3 is TGTGCCTGGAGTGAAGCAGGGGGCTCGGGTACGCAGTATTTT. The entire variable domain, with the rest obtained from reference TRBV30 and TRBJ2-3, is as follows: SQTIHQWPATLVQPVGSPLSLECTVEGTSNPNLYWYRQAAGRGLQLLFYSVGIGQISSEVPQNLSASRPQDRQFILSSKKLLLSDSGFYLCAWSEAGGSGTQYFGPGTRLTVL.

The V gene is TRBV12-5, the J gene TRBJ1-5; D unclear. Germline V gene lookup returns CDR1 LGHNT and CDR2 FRNRAP. The CDR3 extends over 14 amino acids. Trimming cost V 1 base and J 3 bases, with 7 bases left between them. The chain's CDR3 is CASGLAIFNQPQHF. The CDR3 coding sequence is TGTGCTAGTGGTTTGGCCATTTTCAATCAGCCCCAGCATTTT.

The gene calls are TRBV3-1 (or the pseudogene TRBV3-2) and TRBJ1-2, with TRBD1 identical over 8 bases. In germline, CDR1 is LGHDT, CDR2 YNNKEL (reference sequence). Trimming removed 4 bases from V and 2 bases from J; junction bases left unmatched: 6. This CDR3 region has 15 residues. This chain's CDR3 is CASSPAWDRNYGYTF. CDR3 nucleotide sequence: TGTGCCAGCAGCCCGGCTTGGGACAGGAACTATGGCTACACCTTC.

This sequence joins TRBV19 and TRBJ1-2; D is perhaps TRBD1 (5 bases). The CDR3 is made up of 14 amino acids. The germline V and J ends were trimmed by 4 bases and 7 bases, with 16 bases remaining between them. From germline, CDR1 is LNHDA and CDR2 SQIVND (reference sequence). CDR3 in amino acids: CASSRGGGVAGYTF. CDR3 DNA sequence: TGTGCCAGTAGTAGGGGAGGAGGGGTCGCTGGCTACACCTTC. The full variable domain, with the rest looked up from reference TRBV19 and TRBJ1-2, is DGGITQSPKYLFRKEGQNVTLSCEQNLNHDAMYWYRQDPGQGLRLIYYSQIVNDFQKGDIAEGYSVSREKKESFPLTVTSAQKNPTAFYLCASSRGGGVAGYTFGSGTRLTVV.

V usage is TRBV28 and J usage is TRBJ1-3; no clear D gene. With 3 bases removed from V and 0 bases from J, the gap between germline ends came to 15 bases. The CDR3 contains 17 residues. CDR1 is MDHEN and CDR2 is SYDVKM in the germline V gene. CDR3 DNA: TGTGCCAGCAGTTTGGGAATTGGGGTTTTCTCTGGAAACACCATATATTTT. Translated: CASSLGIGVFSGNTIYF.

This clone has only one observation. The chain uses TRBV7-9 and TRBJ2-1; no reliable D call. Germline-derived CDR1 and CDR2 are SEHNR and FQNEAQ (reference sequence). V was shortened by 1 base and J by 4 bases, with 5 bases between the two germline ends. The CDR3 loop spans 13 amino acids. The CDR3 coding sequence is TGTGCCAGCAGCTTAGGGCAGTACAATGAGCAGTTCTTC. It yields the protein CASSLGQYNEQFF.

The J gene is TRBJ2-7, the V gene TRBV6-2 or TRBV6-3, with 10 bases fitting TRBD2. This CDR3 has 15 residues. Per germline, CDR1 MNHEY and CDR2 SVGEGT. V lost 5 bases to trimming and J lost 5 bases; unmatched junction nucleotides: 9. CDR3 protein: CASSDPGLARHEQYF. In DNA form, the CDR3 reads TGTGCCAGCAGTGATCCGGGACTAGCGAGGCACGAGCAGTACTTC.

This clone turned up a few times. The rearrangement joins TRBV19 to TRBJ1-2; 8 positions agree with TRBD1. J was trimmed by 1 base and V by 5 bases; bases with no gene match: 9. Germline loops: CDR1 LNHDA, CDR2 SQIVND (reference sequence). The CDR3 loop spans 16 amino acids. The CDR3 DNA reads TGTGCCAGTAGTTACGGACAGGGACGAGGTAACTATGGCTACACCTTC. Translating it yields CASSYGQGRGNYGYTF.